This passage covers 24 T cell receptor beta chains from one sample sequenced in a study of cytomegalovirus exposure and HLA in healthy donors. The study ran its PCR with 60 Vbeta and 13 Jbeta primers. Libraries were prepared by immunoSEQ multiplex PCR; TCRdb keeps only in-frame clonotypes and omits some of them. Of roughly 190,000 clones listed, approximately 78% are singletons. The specimen sequenced was PBMCs. The receptors derive from a woman aged 18-29 years in good health and CMV-seronegative.

The genes are TRBV6-6 and TRBJ1-3; D is perhaps TRBD1 (5 bases). This CDR3 comprises 15 residues. CDR1 and CDR2 (germline): MNHNY, SVGAGI (reference sequence). V was trimmed by 3 bases and J by 0 bases, leaving 9 bases between them. The CDR3 sequence is CASSYPRDSGNTIYF. The CDR3 DNA reads as TGTGCCAGCAGTTATCCCAGGGACTCTGGAAACACCATATATTTT.

Comment on this clone: At the DNA level, this CDR3 is encoded by other sequences in the same sample as well. V and J are TRBV2 and TRBJ2-5, with 7 positions matching TRBD1. The germline gives CDR1 SNHLY, CDR2 FYNNEI. The V segment lost 6 bases and the J segment 2 bases; nucleotides outside the gene matches: 6. This CDR3 is 14 amino acids long. The CDR3 protein is CASRGTVGQETQYF. DNA for the CDR3: TGTGCCAGCAGGGGGACAGTCGGACAAGAGACCCAGTACTTC.

The chain joins TRBV5-8 to TRBJ1-2; maybe TRBD1 (6 bases). Trimming removed 2 bases at V and 4 bases at J, with 9 bases between. Germline V gene lookup returns CDR1 SGHTS and CDR2 YDEGEE. The CDR3 loop spans 13 amino acids. CDR3: CASSFSDSYGYTF. CDR3 sequence (DNA): TGTGCCAGCAGCTTCTCGGACAGCTATGGCTACACCTTC.

The chain is built from TRBV6-1 and TRBJ1-5, with D perhaps matching TRBD1 (6 bases). Germline CDR1 and CDR2: MNHNS and SASEGT. CDR3 length equals 14 residues. V dropped 6 bases and J dropped 2 bases, with 11 bases sitting between them. The CDR3 reads CASRQRQGNQPQHF. The CDR3 DNA sequence: TGTGCCAGCAGACAGCGACAGGGCAATCAGCCCCAGCATTTT.

The CDR3 DNA reads TGTGCCAGCAGTCGACAGGGGGCTCAGAATGAAAAACTGTTTTTT. This translates into CASSRQGAQNEKLFF. This chain connects TRBV6-5 to TRBJ1-4; TRBD1 matches 10 bases. V trimming: 5 bases; J trimming: 5 bases; junction bases outside the gene matches: 5. The CDR3 spans 15 residues. The germline V gene has CDR1 MNHEY and CDR2 SVGAGI.

The rearrangement uses TRBV4-1 and TRBJ2-5; tentatively, D is TRBD1 (6 bases). The J call may be mistaken, given a closer DNA end match to TRBJ2-7. CDR3 length equals 17 residues. CDR1 is MGHRA, CDR2 YSYEKL, per germline. The chain's CDR3 is CASSQDANSQGLYEQYF. CDR3 DNA sequence: TGCGCCAGCAGCCAAGATGCGAATTCACAGGGCCTGTACGAGCAGTACTTC.

This clone was detected only a few times. The CDR3 reads CASSGTGTGVTEAFF. Here the CDR3 DNA reads TGTGCCAGCAGTGGGACCGGGACGGGGGTCACTGAAGCTTTCTTT. This chain links TRBV6-5 with TRBJ1-1; maybe TRBD1 (5 bases). Germline values: CDR1 MNHEY, CDR2 SVGAGI. The CDR3 consists of 15 residues. V gave up 5 bases and J gave up 4 bases, with 17 bases separating them.

The chain employs TRBV7-8 and TRBJ1-4; possible D gene TRBD1, 5 bases. The CDR3 is made up of 14 amino acids. The V end lost 0 bases, the J end lost 9 bases, and 11 bases lay between the germline ends. CDR1 SGHVS and CDR2 FQNEAQ come from the germline V gene. The CDR3 nucleotides are TGTGCCAGCAGCTTAGCTGGGGGGATGAAAAAACTGTTTTTT. It yields the protein CASSLAGGMKKLFF.

The J gene is TRBJ2-7, the V gene TRBV9, with 9 bases matching TRBD1. V shed 3 bases, J shed 2 bases, and the junction held 6 bases outside the gene matches. The germline CDR1 and CDR2 sequences are SGDLS and YYNGEE. This CDR3 is built from 15 residues. In nucleotides, the CDR3 is TGTGCCAGCAGCGGGACAGGGGACCTTCCCTACGAGCAGTACTTC. This encodes CASSGTGDLPYEQYF.

The chain combines TRBV12-5 with TRBJ2-1, with D uncertain. V dropped 6 bases and J dropped 7 bases, with 10 bases sitting between them. CDR1 and CDR2 (germline): LGHNT, FRNRAP. The CDR3 runs to 12 residues. The CDR3 DNA is TGTGCTAGTGGGATCCTTGAGAATGAGCAGTTCTTC. This gives the protein CASGILENEQFF.

This chain joins TRBV5-5 and TRBJ2-7, with D perhaps matching TRBD1 (5 bases). With 5 bases removed from V and 4 bases from J, the gap between germline ends came to 10 bases. Germline CDR1 SGHKS, CDR2 YYEKEE (reference sequence). This CDR3 has 12 amino acids. The CDR3 region has the DNA TGTGCCAGCAGGCTAGACAGTTACGAGCAGTACTTC. This encodes CASRLDSYEQYF.

The chain recombines TRBV28 with TRBJ2-4, with 7 nucleotides matching TRBD2. Germline trimming cut 10 bases from V and 0 bases from J; bases unmatched to any gene: 6. CDR1 is MDHEN, CDR2 SYDVKM, per germline. This CDR3 region has 14 residues. The CDR3 region is CATLAVLAKNIQYF. As DNA, the CDR3 is TGTGCCACCCTAGCGGTCCTAGCCAAAAACATTCAGTACTTC.

This clone has a handful of counts. The chain combines TRBV6-6 with TRBJ2-3; TRBD2 agrees at 10 bases. Germline CDR1 MNHNY, CDR2 SVGAGI (reference sequence). The CDR3 length is 14 residues. The ends lost 6 bases at V and 5 bases at J; junction bases unmatched: 5. Here the CDR3 reads CASRGAGGKDTQYF. As DNA, the CDR3 is TGTGCCAGCAGGGGAGCGGGGGGGAAAGATACGCAGTATTTT.

The chain links TRBV7-2 to TRBJ2-7; 7 nucleotides align to TRBD1. This CDR3 region has 18 residues. V dropped 5 bases and J dropped 6; count of bases not matched to a gene: 22. The germline CDR1 and CDR2 sequences are SGHTA and FQGNSA. CDR3 sequence: CASSPSLDRVRLQVEQYF. In nucleotides, the CDR3 is TGTGCCAGCAGCCCGAGCCTCGACAGGGTTCGGTTACAAGTCGAGCAGTACTTC. Drawing the rest from reference TRBV7-2 and TRBJ2-7, the complete variable domain is GAGVSQSPSNKVTEKGKDVELRCDPISGHTALYWYRQSLGQGLEFLIYFQGNSAPDKSGLPSDRFSAERTGGSVSTLTIQRTQQEDSAVYLCASSPSLDRVRLQVEQYFGPGTRLTVT.

This clone occurred a few times. This sequence joins TRBV6-1 and TRBJ1-5; D call uncertain. The germline V gene has CDR1 MNHNS and CDR2 SASEGT. The CDR3 has 14 residues. V lost 2 bases, J lost 2 bases, and 7 bases lay in between. The DNA of the CDR3 is TGTGCCAGCAGTGAAATTACAGGCAATCAGCCCCAGCATTTT. The encoded protein is CASSEITGNQPQHF.

CDR3: CASSLVAGAPGEQFF. The CDR3 region has the DNA TGTGCCAGCAGTTTGGTAGCGGGAGCTCCAGGTGAGCAGTTCTTC. V usage is TRBV27 and J usage is TRBJ2-1; 9 bases map to TRBD2. V lost 3 bases, J lost 9 bases, and 9 bases stayed unmatched. This CDR3 has 15 amino acids. Germline loops: CDR1 MNHEY, CDR2 SMNVEV (reference sequence).

This rearrangement joins TRBV2 to TRBJ2-2; D call uncertain. Per the germline V gene, CDR1 is SNHLY and CDR2 is FYNNEI. V was pared by 4 bases and J by 1 base, with 7 bases between. The CDR3 covers 14 residues. CDR3 in DNA: TGTGCCAGCAGTGGAGGTGTGAACACCGGGGAGCTGTTTTTT. Translating it yields CASSGGVNTGELFF. The full variable domain, completed using reference TRBV2 and TRBJ2-2, is EPEVTQTPSHQVTQMGQEVILRCVPISNHLYFYWYRQILGQKVEFLVSFYNNEISEKSEIFDDQFSVERPDGSNFTLKIRSTKLEDSAMYFCASSGGVNTGELFFGEGSRLTVL.

In the case of this clone: The junction and the germline gene differ at one end; a read error may be behind it. The genes are TRBV28 and TRBJ2-7; 9 positions match TRBD1. Germline lookup yields CDR1 MDHEN and CDR2 SYDVKM. CDR3 length equals 13 residues. CDR3 sequence reads: CASSPPSGTGYNF. CDR3 nucleotide sequence: TGTGCCAGCAGTCCCCCTTCCGGGACAGGGTATAACTTC. Full variable domain (missing parts from reference TRBV28 and TRBJ2-7): DVKVTQSSRYLVKRTGEKVFLECVQDMDHENMFWYRQDPGLGLRLIYFSYDVKMKEKGDIPEGYSVSREKKERFSLILESASTNQTSMYLCASSPPSGTGYNFGPGTRLTVT.

Concerning this clone itself: Other DNA sequences within the sample encode an identical CDR3. The J gene is TRBJ2-1, the V gene TRBV5-1; 11 bases map to TRBD2. Unmatched junction bases numbered 3, after V lost 4 bases and J lost 3 bases. The CDR3 runs to 15 residues. CDR1 and CDR2 from the germline V gene are SGHRS and YFSETQ. The chain's CDR3 is CASSLTSGSYNEQFF. CDR3 sequence (DNA): TGCGCCAGCAGCCTTACTAGCGGGAGCTACAATGAGCAGTTCTTC.

The chain's CDR3 is CASSLGGLPGETQYF. Written as DNA, the CDR3 is TGTGCCAGCAGCTTAGGGGGACTCCCGGGGGAGACCCAGTACTTC. This chain joins TRBV7-3 and TRBJ2-5, with a possible D match to TRBD2 (6 bases). The CDR3 sequence is 15 residues long. V was pared by 2 bases and J by 5 bases, with 15 bases between. Germline loops: CDR1 SGHTA, CDR2 FQGTGA.

This clone was observed once. CDR3 bases: TGTGCCAGCAGCTCGAGCTGCGAGCAGTACTTC. Translated: CASSSSCEQYF. The chain combines TRBV11-3 with TRBJ2-7; D is undetermined. Germline CDR1 SGHNT, CDR2 YENEEA. This CDR3 region has 11 residues. Trimming shortened V by 4 bases and J by 6 bases, and 7 bases separated the two germline ends. The entire variable domain, with the rest obtained from reference TRBV11-3 and TRBJ2-7, is as follows: EAGVVQSPRYKIIEKKQPVAFWCNPISGHNTLYWYLQNLGQGPELLIRYENEEAVDDSQLPKDRFSAERLKGVDSTLKIQPAELGDSAVYLCASSSSCEQYFGPGTRLTVT.

V is TRBV2 and J is TRBJ1-1; 9 bases map to TRBD1. This CDR3 is 15 amino acids long. Per the germline V gene, CDR1 is SNHLY and CDR2 is FYNNEI. Trimming removed 4 bases from V and 7 bases from J; junction bases left unmatched: 10. The CDR3: CASSAGTGTRLEAFF. The CDR3 DNA follows: TGTGCCAGCAGTGCCGGGACAGGGACGCGCCTTGAAGCTTTCTTT.

This clone was seen more than once but under ten times. V is TRBV9 and J is TRBJ1-1, with unresolved D. V lost 5 bases, J lost 3 bases, and 11 bases lay in between. This CDR3 is built from 13 residues. Per germline, CDR1 SGDLS and CDR2 YYNGEE. In DNA form, the CDR3 reads TGTGCCAGCAGAGTTACCCCGGACACTGAAGCTTTCTTT. Its protein product is CASRVTPDTEAFF.

The chain uses TRBV6-5 and TRBJ2-7; D possibly corresponds to TRBD2 (7 bases). Germline assignment: CDR1 MNHEY and CDR2 SVGAGI. V lost 0 bases, J lost 0 bases, and 12 bases lay in between. The CDR3 has 16 residues. CDR3 sequence reads: CASSYSAGASSYEQYF. The DNA of the CDR3 is TGTGCCAGCAGTTACTCGGCGGGGGCTAGCTCCTACGAGCAGTACTTC.